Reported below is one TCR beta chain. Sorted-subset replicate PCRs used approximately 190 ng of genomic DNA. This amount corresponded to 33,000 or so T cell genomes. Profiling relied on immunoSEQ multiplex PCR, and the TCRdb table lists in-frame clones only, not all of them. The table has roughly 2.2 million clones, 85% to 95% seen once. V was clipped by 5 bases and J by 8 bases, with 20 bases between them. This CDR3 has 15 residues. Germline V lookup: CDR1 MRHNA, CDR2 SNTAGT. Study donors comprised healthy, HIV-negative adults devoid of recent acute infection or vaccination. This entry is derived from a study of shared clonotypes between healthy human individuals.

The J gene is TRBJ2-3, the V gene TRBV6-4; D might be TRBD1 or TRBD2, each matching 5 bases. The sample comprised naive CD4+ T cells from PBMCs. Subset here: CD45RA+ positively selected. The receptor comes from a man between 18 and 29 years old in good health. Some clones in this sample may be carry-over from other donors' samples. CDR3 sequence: CASSPQGEGASTQYF. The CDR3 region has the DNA TGTGCCAGCAGTCCCCAGGGAGAGGGTGCAAGTACGCAGTATTTT.